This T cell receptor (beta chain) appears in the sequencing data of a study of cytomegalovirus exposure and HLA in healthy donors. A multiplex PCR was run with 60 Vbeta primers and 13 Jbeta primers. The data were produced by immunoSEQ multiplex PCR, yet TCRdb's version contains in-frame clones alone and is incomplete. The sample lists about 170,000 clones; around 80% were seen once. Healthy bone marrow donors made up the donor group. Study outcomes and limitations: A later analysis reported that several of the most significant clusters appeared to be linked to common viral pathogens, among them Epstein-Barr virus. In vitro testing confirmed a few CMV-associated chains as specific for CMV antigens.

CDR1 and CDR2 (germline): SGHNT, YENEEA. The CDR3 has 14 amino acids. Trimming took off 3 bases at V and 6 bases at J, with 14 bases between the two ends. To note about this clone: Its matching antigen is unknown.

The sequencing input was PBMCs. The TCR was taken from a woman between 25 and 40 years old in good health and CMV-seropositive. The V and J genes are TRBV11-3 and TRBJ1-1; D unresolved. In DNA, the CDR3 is TGTGCCAGCAGCTTCTCAGGTAACTCCCCTGAAGCTTTCTTT. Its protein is CASSFSGNSPEAFF.